One TCR beta chain is described in this entry. Its antigen is unknown. This record comes from a study of T-cell memory formation after mild COVID-19. Study overall: Largely donor-specific TCR clusters were found.

Germline loops: CDR1 KGHDR, CDR2 SFDVKD. Trimming at V came to 1 base and at J to 0 bases, leaving 3 bases not matched to a gene. CDR3 length: 16 amino acids. With constant-segment primers, 5'RACE yielded cDNA libraries of TCR alpha and TCR beta that carried sample barcodes and UMIs. TCRdb analysed the 5' RACE reads with MiXCR anew, one entry per CDR3 protein. The sample lists under 300,000 distinct CDR3 sequences; about a sixth were seen once. Study-level results: Within pre-infection memory, some responding clones were found, suggesting cross-reactive memory joined.

The receptor was isolated from a man between 18 and 29 years old who had mild COVID-19 (a few samples of this study predate the infection). Cell type and time point are not known. The source material was PBMCs or a T cell subset sorted from them (not recorded which). The chain recombines TRBV24-1 with TRBJ2-5, with TRBD2 identical over 8 bases. The CDR3 DNA sequence: TGTGCCACCAGTGATTTTGTAGCGGGGCACCAAGAGACCCAGTACTTC. It is translated as CATSDFVAGHQETQYF.